This TCR beta chain was identified in a study of CD8+CD57+ T cells in acquired aplastic anemia. Study-level background: The average read count for CD4+ cells in healthy donors was around 10 million.

The V gene's germline CDR1 is SGDLS and CDR2 YYNGEE. V shed 5 bases, J shed 5 bases, and the junction held 4 bases outside the gene matches. This CDR3 spans 12 amino acids. The table lists this clonotype with a few counts. Its antigen remains unidentified. Study-wide results and caveats: Patients and controls turned out to have twenty-nine CD8+ CDR3 sequences in common.

It was genomic DNA that served as the template for profiling TCR beta VDJ and CDR3. TCRdb called the reads again in MiXCR, with one record for every CDR3 protein. The sample consists of 90,000 to 120,000 distinct CDR3 sequences, approximately 49% of them appearing once. This TCR came from a human donor in good health, serving as a control. The sequencing sample was made of sorted CD4+, CD8+, or CD8+CD57+ T cells (not recorded which) from PBMCs. The V and J genes are TRBV9 and TRBJ2-7, with 7 bases fitting TRBD1. CDR3 region: CASSTGDHEQYF. In nucleotides, the CDR3 is TGTGCCAGCAGTACAGGGGATCACGAGCAGTACTTC.